This T cell receptor beta chain comes out of a study of cytomegalovirus exposure and HLA in healthy donors. Study-wide findings and caveats: Most TCR sequences were uncommon, yet certain public TCRs appeared in many donors. As confirmed in vitro, a few CMV-associated chains were specific for CMV antigens. The authors listed roughly 150 TCR beta chains as cytomegalovirus-associated.

Sequencing was performed with immunoSEQ multiplex PCR; in TCRdb, only in-frame clones are kept and a portion is missing. The sample comprises some 170,000 clones, about 90% of which are singletons, and 5% to 7% rests with the top ten. The donors were in the roughly 120-subject validation cohort; that cohort was separate from the roughly 730-subject first cohort. CDR3 length: 14 amino acids. Trimming took 0 bases from V and 5 from J, leaving 10 bases between them. Germline V gene sequence: CDR1 LGHNA, CDR2 YSLEER. With regard to this clone: The antigen is unknown.

The specimen sequenced was PBMCs. The receptor was isolated from a woman in her twenties or thirties in good health and CMV-seronegative. This chain joins TRBV4-3 and TRBJ1-1, with TRBD1 as a possible D gene (6 bases). The DNA for the CDR3 is TGCGCCAGCAGCCAAGACAGGAGGGGGACTGAAGCTTTCTTT. Translated: CASSQDRRGTEAFF.